This T cell receptor beta chain was obtained from a study of blood T cell repertoires in COVID-19. Measured with immunoSEQ multiplex PCR; TCRdb has only the in-frame clones, and not every one. The repertoire holds about 260,000 clones, 85% to 90% seen once, with 3.7% in the top ten. The CDR3 has 13 amino acids. The ends were cut back, 2 bases at V and 7 bases at J, with 9 bases in the middle. Germline V lookup: CDR1 LNHDA, CDR2 SQIVND (reference sequence). This receptor was obtained from a woman between 40 and 50 years old with acute or convalescent COVID-19. The chain employs TRBV19 and TRBJ1-5; D possibly corresponds to TRBD1 (5 bases). Sequencing was carried out using peripheral blood. CDR3 amino acids: CASSISGFQPQHF. In DNA, the CDR3 is TGTGCCAGTAGTATATCAGGGTTCCAGCCCCAGCATTTT.